This T cell receptor (beta chain) was recovered during a study of PD-1 and CTLA-4 blockade in melanoma. Trimming stripped 3 bases from V and 2 bases from J, with 13 bases between. The CDR3 runs 15 residues. CDR1 and CDR2 (germline): SGDLS, YYNGEE. The method was immunoSEQ multiplex PCR; TCRdb's version includes in-frame clones alone and lacks a portion of them. This sample has 23,000 or so clones, with approximately 90% found just once. The gene calls are TRBV9 and TRBJ2-3; perhaps TRBD1 as D (5 bases). This clonotype was obtained from a human donor with melanoma. Specimen: CD8+ T cells from peripheral blood, collected before anti-PD-1 treatment. The CDR3 here is CASSEPPRVTDTQYF. The CDR3, as DNA: TGTGCCAGCAGCGAGCCCCCCAGGGTCACAGATACGCAGTATTTT.